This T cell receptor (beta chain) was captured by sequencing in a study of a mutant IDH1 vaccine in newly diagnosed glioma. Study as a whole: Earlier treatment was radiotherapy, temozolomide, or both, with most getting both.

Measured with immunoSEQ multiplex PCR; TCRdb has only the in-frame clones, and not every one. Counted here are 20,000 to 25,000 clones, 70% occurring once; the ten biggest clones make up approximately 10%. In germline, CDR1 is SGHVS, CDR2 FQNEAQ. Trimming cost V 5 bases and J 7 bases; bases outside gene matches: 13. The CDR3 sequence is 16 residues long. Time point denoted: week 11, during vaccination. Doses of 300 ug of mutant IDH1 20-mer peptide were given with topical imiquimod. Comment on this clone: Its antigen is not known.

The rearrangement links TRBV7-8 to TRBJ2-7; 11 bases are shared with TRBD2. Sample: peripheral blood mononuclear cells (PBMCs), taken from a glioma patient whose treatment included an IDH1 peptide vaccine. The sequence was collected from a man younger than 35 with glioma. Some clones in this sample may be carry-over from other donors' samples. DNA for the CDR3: TGTGCCAGCAGCCCGGGGACTAGCGGTAGACTACGGGAGCAGTACTTC. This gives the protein CASSPGTSGRLREQYF.